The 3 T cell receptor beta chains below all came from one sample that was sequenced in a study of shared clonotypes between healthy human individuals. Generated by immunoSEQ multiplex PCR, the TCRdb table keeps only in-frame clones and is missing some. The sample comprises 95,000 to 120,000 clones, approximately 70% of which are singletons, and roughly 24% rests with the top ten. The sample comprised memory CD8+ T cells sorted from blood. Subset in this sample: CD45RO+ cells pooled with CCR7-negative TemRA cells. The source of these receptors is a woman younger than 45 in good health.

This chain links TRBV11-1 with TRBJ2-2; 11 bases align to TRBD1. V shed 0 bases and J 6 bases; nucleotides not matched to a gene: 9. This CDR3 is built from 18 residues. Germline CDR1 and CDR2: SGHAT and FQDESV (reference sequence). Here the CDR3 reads CASSLARTGGALAGELFF. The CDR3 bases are TGTGCCAGCAGCTTAGCGCGGACAGGGGGCGCATTGGCCGGGGAGCTGTTTTTT.

CDR3 loop: CSANQVIEQYF. The CDR3 bases are TGCAGTGCTAACCAGGTTATCGAGCAGTACTTC. The chain couples TRBV20-1 to TRBJ2-7, with D unclear. Germline V lookup: CDR1 DFQATT, CDR2 SNEGSKA (reference sequence). The CDR3 is 11 amino acids. V was shortened by 4 bases and J by 6 bases, with 10 bases between the two germline ends.

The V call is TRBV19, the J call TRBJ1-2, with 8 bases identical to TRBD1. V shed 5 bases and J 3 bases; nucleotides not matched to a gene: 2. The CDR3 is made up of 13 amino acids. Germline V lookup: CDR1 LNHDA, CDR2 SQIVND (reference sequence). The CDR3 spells CASSGQGDYGYTF. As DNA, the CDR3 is TGTGCCAGTAGTGGACAGGGAGACTATGGCTACACCTTC.